The clone carrying this T cell receptor beta chain occurred many times. The target antigen is unknown. The sample originates from a study of spatial heterogeneity in lung cancer. Study background: The count of detected beta-chain sequences consistently exceeded that of alpha-chain sequences.

On each TCR cDNA molecule, a unique molecular identifier was present. TCRdb itself ran the 5' RACE reads through MiXCR, one entry per CDR3 protein. The repertoire holds about 40,000 distinct CDR3 sequences, with roughly 5.5% as singletons. The germline gives CDR1 SNHLY, CDR2 FYNNEI. The V gene lost 4 bases and the J gene lost 4 bases, with 5 bases spanning the gap. The CDR3 runs to 12 residues. Study results and caveats: Ubiquitous expanded tumor TCRs showed up in blood more at resection than follow-up.

The sample's time point: sample taken at primary tumor resection. Whole RNA came from tumor, nontumor lung or frozen PBMC and was sequenced without being sorted. Samples came from roughly 72 TRACERx patients with untreated early-stage lung cancer. This specimen consisted of PBMCs, obtained at surgery. V usage is TRBV2 and J usage is TRBJ1-3; D unresolved. The TCR comes from a female donor with early-stage non-small cell lung cancer. This CDR3 reads CASSGSGNTIYF. Here the CDR3 DNA reads TGTGCCAGCAGTGGATCCGGAAACACCATATATTTT.